This T cell receptor beta chain derives from a study of naive and memory T cell subsets (dated by TCRdb to about 2017). For the wider study: An open-source, UMI-based TCR alpha and beta sequencing pipeline was applied to sorted naive and memory peripheral blood T cell subsets. Complete agreement was observed between the functional CMV T cell responses and the IgG serology results. RNA was DNase-treated and reverse transcribed with TCR constant-region primers, mostly using SuperScript III. What the work shows at the level of the full study, not this receptor alone: In both CD4 and CD8 cells, going from naive through CM, EM and EMRA, the Gini index went up while Shannon and inverse Simpson diversity went down. A power law was followed by TCR abundance, with an exponent that differed between naive and memory subsets but was consistent across the three individuals. The repertoire findings for the naive and memory subsets could not be validated against a ground truth, as none was available. Each clonotype was defined as a single alpha or beta chain sequence rather than as a paired alpha/beta receptor. Once error correction was done, more than 90% of naive TCR sequences showed up just once, which made the naive abundance distributions much steeper than those of the memory subsets. A few larger clonotypes were present in naive repertoires, especially CD8 naive repertoires, and these clonotypes were possibly memory cells re-expressing CD45RA. RNA-based TCR counts may be influenced by expression changes linked to T cell activation and differentiation.

Concerning this clonotype: Its antigen has not been determined. No quality values exist for individual bases; no much larger clone is one base distant.

The library was made by UMI-ligation and nested PCR. The beta constant-region primer consisted of an equimolar mixture of two oligonucleotides that together covered TRBC1 and TRBC2. Four rounds of PCR were used to amplify ligated cDNA, with nested alpha and beta constant-region primers being used together with the SP2 primer. A single-stranded oligonucleotide bearing the SP2 primer plus a 12-nucleotide UMI was ligated onto the 3' end of the cDNA by T4 RNA ligase 1. The ligation reaction was kept at 16 degrees C for about 19-25 hours. PCR2 was typically run as a SYBR Green qPCR and stopped at a predetermined threshold to prevent over-amplification. Agencourt AMPure XP magnetic beads were used for all purifications after the first. Library amounts were measured by Qubit and library quality was assessed on a TapeStation, where the main peak was expected at around 650 bp. Pooled libraries were sequenced on an Illumina MiSeq using v2 2x251 paired-end kits, and typically about 0.9-2.1 million reads were obtained per sample. Libraries were pooled at around 4 nM per sample, and 5-7% PhiX was added to improve cluster recognition. The study's processing was this. Using tag matching that tolerated one base-pair mismatch, Decombinator assigned V and J genes to FASTQ reads that had been processed by Demultiplexor. By using UMIs, Collapsinator corrected both sequencing errors and the frequency errors caused by PCR heterogeneity. CDR3Translator translated TCRs and extracted CDR3s from the conserved cysteine to the FGXG phenylalanine, flagging non-productive sequences. Gini, Shannon entropy and inverse Simpson indices were calculated on repertoires that had been subsampled to equal numbers of UMI-defined TCRs. Clonotype abundance distributions were fitted to a power law by maximum likelihood within the linear range. Similar UMI counts, unique TCR numbers and clonal distributions were obtained with the pipeline and with MIGEC on one naive CD8 sample. One analysis removed from the naive repertoire any naive TCRs that were also found in any memory subset from the same donor. The repertoires were searched for approximately 7,000 CMV-associated CDR3 sequences that had been compiled from VDJdb and a published dataset. TCRdb cleaned the public reads at Q25 with fastp, built clones with MiXCR and kept in-frame beta chains. Records with the same CDR3 protein are collapsed into one entry carrying the most frequent genes and DNA. TCRdb's processing, not the authors' own work, is the source of the V and J calls. The sample yields about 150,000 distinct CDR3 sequences; roughly 20% were counted once. 0.095% to 0.12% of the sample rests with the top ten.

Reading from cysteine to phenylalanine, the CDR3 counts 14 amino acids. Only the CDR3 part of the read is kept: 42 bases, read in frame from the first base. CDR1 and CDR2 are drawn from the germline V gene (reference sequence): MNHNY, SVGAGI. V and J lose 2 bases and 6 bases, and a span of 11 bases separates them. Separate amplification of TCR alpha and beta chain libraries was performed from the second PCR step onward. Donor CMV status was determined by IFNgamma production from CD4+ T cells after overnight stimulation of fresh PBMCs with CMV viral lysate. CD4 T cells were positively selected using Miltenyi beads, after which CD8 T cells were positively selected from the CD4-negative fraction. Cells were stained for CD3, CD4, CD8, CD45RA, CD27 and a live/dead dye and were sorted on a BD Aria II into four subsets based on CD45RA and CD27. Blood came from a few healthy volunteers, each fractionated into CD4 and CD8 T cells and then into four differentiation subsets. About 110 ml of peripheral blood was taken from each donor, and PBMC were separated by density-gradient centrifugation on Ficoll-Paque PLUS. Sorted cells were lysed in RLT buffer, and RNA was extracted with a Qiagen RNeasy kit and stored at -80°C.

In this chain, TRBV6-6 is recombined with TRBJ2-1; the D call is possibly TRBD1 or TRBD2, each sharing 6 bases. Sequenced material: naive CD4+ T cells from blood. The cell subset or site label corresponds to: naive T cells, CD45RA high CD27+. The clonotype comes from a human donor in good health. The sequence in DNA is TGTGCCAGCAGTTACACGAGGGGGGCCAATGAGCAGTTCTTC. This yields the protein CASSYTRGANEQFF.